The T cell receptor (beta chain) described here comes from a study of blood T cell repertoires in COVID-19. With V trimmed by 5 bases and J by 5 bases, 2 bases remained unmatched. CDR1 and CDR2 from the germline V gene are LGHNA and YSLEER. There are 15 residues in the CDR3. Seattle patients were enrolled while actively infected and followed longitudinally. Repertoires were generated with immunoSEQ multiplex PCR, while TCRdb's copy carries only in-frame clones and drops some. The sample records some 160,000 clones, about nine tenths being singletons. The gene calls are TRBV4-3 and TRBJ2-4; 14 bases match TRBD2. Sequencing was carried out using peripheral blood. This sequence originates from a man between 18 and 35 years old with COVID-19, enrolled during active disease. The chain's CDR3 is CASSWGLAGENIQYF. In nucleotides, the CDR3 is TGCGCCAGCAGCTGGGGACTAGCGGGAGAAAACATTCAGTACTTC.